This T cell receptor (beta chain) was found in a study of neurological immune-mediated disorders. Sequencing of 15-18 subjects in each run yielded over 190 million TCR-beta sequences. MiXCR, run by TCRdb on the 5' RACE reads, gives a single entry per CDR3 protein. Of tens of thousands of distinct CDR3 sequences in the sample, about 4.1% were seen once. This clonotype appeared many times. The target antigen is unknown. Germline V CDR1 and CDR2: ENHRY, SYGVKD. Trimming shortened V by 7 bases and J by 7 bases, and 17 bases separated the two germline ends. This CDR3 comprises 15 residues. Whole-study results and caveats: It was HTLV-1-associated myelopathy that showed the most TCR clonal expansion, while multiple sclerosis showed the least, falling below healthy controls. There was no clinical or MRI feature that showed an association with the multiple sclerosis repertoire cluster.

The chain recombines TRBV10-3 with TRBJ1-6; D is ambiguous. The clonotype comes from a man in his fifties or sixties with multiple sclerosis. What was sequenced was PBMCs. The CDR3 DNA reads TGTGCCATCAAGGACCTGGAGGGCGGAAATTCACCCCTCCACTTT. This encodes CAIKDLEGGNSPLHF.